This T cell receptor (beta chain) was documented in a study of blood T cell repertoires in COVID-19. On the study more broadly: Some COVID-19 samples were acute and others convalescent; all came from the United States, Italy and Spain. T cells, B-cell-depleted T cells, or PBMCs provided the cDNA or gDNA that served as material.

In the original analysis: Estimation of nucleated cell counts was performed using reference gene primer amplification. Measured with immunoSEQ multiplex PCR; TCRdb has only the in-frame clones, and not every one. V and J calls and clone size come straight from that table; D and trimming were deduced from the DNA. Among 200,000 to 250,000 clones listed, roughly 88% were seen once. The CDR3 length is 13 residues. In germline, CDR1 is LNHDA, CDR2 SQIVND (reference sequence). The V end lost 6 bases, the J end lost 3 bases, and 9 bases lay between the germline ends. The V gene is TRBV19, the J gene TRBJ1-5, with D tentatively TRBD1 (5 bases). Sequenced sample: peripheral blood. The clonotype was recovered from a man older than 75 with acute or convalescent COVID-19. The CDR3 DNA reads TGTGCCAGTAGCTCGGGACTCAATCAGCCCCAGCATTTT. Protein product: CASSSGLNQPQHF.